The 19 T cell receptor beta chains in this list originate from one sample, sequenced in a study of blood T cell repertoires in COVID-19. TCRdb keeps only in-frame clones here, not all; method: immunoSEQ multiplex PCR. The table records some 100,000 clones, around 86% of them present only once. The sequenced sample was peripheral blood. These receptors all come from a man in his forties or fifties with acute or convalescent COVID-19.

The gene calls are TRBV2 and TRBJ1-5; maybe TRBD1 (6 bases). CDR3 length: 16 residues. Trimming shortened V by 4 bases and J by 4 bases, and 17 bases separated the two germline ends. Germline CDR1 is SNHLY and CDR2 is FYNNEI. CDR3 coding DNA: TGTGCCAGCAGTGTCGGACAGAGGAGCGCAAATCAGCCCCAGCATTTT. Residues: CASSVGQRSANQPQHF.

This clone was counted only a few times. The V call is TRBV5-1, the J call TRBJ1-1; no clear D. In germline, CDR1 is SGHRS, CDR2 YFSETQ. Between the trimmed V and J ends, which lost 5 bases and 0 bases, there was a span of 8 bases. The CDR3 totals 13 residues. CDR3 sequence reads: CASSPQLNTEAFF. In DNA, the CDR3 is TGCGCCAGCAGTCCCCAATTGAACACTGAAGCTTTCTTT.

This chain uses TRBV6-5 with TRBJ1-1, with 8 bases that match TRBD1. The CDR3 extends over 15 amino acids. Trimming at V came to 6 bases and at J to 1 base, leaving 7 bases not matched to a gene. Germline V lookup: CDR1 MNHEY, CDR2 SVGAGI. CDR3 DNA: TGTGCCAGCAGCCAACCTGGGACAGGGAACACTGAAGCTTTCTTT. It specifies CASSQPGTGNTEAFF.

This clone was detected only once. The chain is built from TRBV12-3 or TRBV12-4 and TRBJ2-7; 13 bases align to TRBD2. The CDR3 extends over 13 amino acids. J was trimmed by 12 bases and V by 3 bases; bases with no gene match: 5. The CDR3 loop is CASSFGTSGAGYF. In nucleotides, the CDR3 is TGTGCCAGCAGTTTCGGGACTAGCGGGGCCGGGTACTTC.

This rearrangement joins TRBV7-9 to TRBJ2-1, with TRBD2 matching 16 bases. Germline V gene sequence: CDR1 SEHNR, CDR2 FQNEAQ (reference sequence). V trimming: 3 bases; J trimming: 5 bases; junction bases outside the gene matches: 7. The CDR3 runs 18 residues. DNA of the CDR3: TGTGCCAGCAGCTTCCCCGGGACTAGCGGGAGGGCGGACAATGAGCAGTTCTTC. It encodes CASSFPGTSGRADNEQFF.

The CDR3 loop reads CAWRRAGGWMDTEAFF. CDR3 sequence (DNA): TGTGCCTGGAGGAGAGCAGGGGGGTGGATGGACACTGAAGCTTTCTTT. The chain couples TRBV30 to TRBJ1-1; 7 bases are shared with TRBD1. The CDR3 runs 16 residues. Germline assignment: CDR1 GTSNPN and CDR2 SVGIG (reference sequence). The V segment lost 3 bases and the J segment 3 bases; nucleotides outside the gene matches: 13.

The genes are TRBV7-2 and TRBJ1-5; D not resolved. The CDR3 contains 12 residues. Deletions cut 3 bases from V and 4 bases from J, with 4 bases between. From germline, CDR1 is SGHTA and CDR2 FQGNSA. As DNA, the CDR3 is TGTGCCAGCAGCTTCGCGAATCAGCCCCAGCATTTT. It translates to CASSFANQPQHF.

The chain uses TRBV19 and TRBJ2-3; D may be TRBD2 (5 bases). CDR1 and CDR2 from the germline V gene are LNHDA and SQIVND (reference sequence). The CDR3 has 15 amino acids. The V gene lost 3 bases and the J gene lost 2 bases, with 12 bases spanning the gap. CDR3: CASSIAGIFTDTQYF. The CDR3 region has the DNA TGTGCCAGTAGTATCGCGGGTATCTTCACAGATACGCAGTATTTT.

J is TRBJ1-4 and V is TRBV5-4, with 9 nucleotides matching TRBD1. Germline CDR1 reads SGHNT; CDR2 reads YYREEE (reference sequence). CDR3 length: 17 amino acids. V was pared by 4 bases and J by 4 bases, with 11 bases of the junction left unmatched. CDR3 DNA sequence: TGTGCCAGCAGCCGGACACAGGGGGCTCTAAATAATGAAAAACTGTTTTTT. Protein: CASSRTQGALNNEKLFF.

The table lists this clone with a count of one. The chain joins TRBV27 to TRBJ1-2; the match to TRBD1 covers 8 bases. Trimming cost V 6 bases and J 4 bases; bases outside gene matches: 10. Per the germline V gene, CDR1 is MNHEY and CDR2 is SMNVEV (reference sequence). The CDR3 contains 15 residues. The CDR3 loop reads CASSPFRGRLYGYTF. The DNA of the CDR3 is TGTGCCAGCAGCCCATTCAGGGGGCGCCTCTATGGCTACACCTTC.

The CDR3 nucleotides read TGCGCCAGCAGCCCCGGACAGGGGCCGACAAACTATGGCTACACCTTC. Translation: CASSPGQGPTNYGYTF. The V call is TRBV4-1, the J call TRBJ1-2; 9 bases align to TRBD1. There are 16 residues in the CDR3. Germline trimming cut 4 bases from V and 2 bases from J; bases unmatched to any gene: 8. Germline V gene sequence: CDR1 MGHRA, CDR2 YSYEKL.

The chain uses TRBV11-1 and TRBJ2-1, with D unclear. Germline loops: CDR1 SGHAT, CDR2 FQDESV (reference sequence). The length of the CDR3 is 14 residues. Trimming shortened V by 5 bases and J by 2 bases, and 10 bases separated the two germline ends. The CDR3, as DNA: TGTGCCAGCAGCCTCTCTCTCGCCTACAATGAGCAGTTCTTC. Protein sequence: CASSLSLAYNEQFF. Complete variable domain (other parts from reference TRBV11-1 and TRBJ2-1): EAEVAQSPRYKITEKSQAVAFWCDPISGHATLYWYRQILGQGPELLVQFQDESVVDDSQLPKDRFSAERLKGVDSTLKIQPAELGDSAMYLCASSLSLAYNEQFFGPGTRLTVL.

J is TRBJ1-1 and V is TRBV7-2; a possible D gene is TRBD1 (6 bases). Trimming shortened V by 4 bases and J by 5 bases, and 14 bases separated the two germline ends. Germline loops: CDR1 SGHTA, CDR2 FQGNSA. This CDR3 has 14 amino acids. Here the CDR3 DNA reads TGTGCCAGCAGCTATGACAGGTGGGCGACTGAAGCTTTCTTT. Residues: CASSYDRWATEAFF. The full variable domain, in which reference TRBV7-2 and TRBJ1-1 provide the parts outside the CDR3, is GAGVSQSPSNKVTEKGKDVELRCDPISGHTALYWYRQSLGQGLEFLIYFQGNSAPDKSGLPSDRFSAERTGGSVSTLTIQRTQQEDSAVYLCASSYDRWATEAFFGQGTRLTVV.

The V gene is TRBV2, the J gene TRBJ1-1, with a weak D call TRBD1 (5 bases). The CDR3 consists of 16 residues. CDR1 is SNHLY and CDR2 is FYNNEI in the germline V gene. The germline V and J ends were trimmed by 8 bases and 1 base, with 20 bases remaining between them. CDR3 amino acids: CASGQNLEGWNTEAFF. The CDR3, as DNA: TGTGCCAGCGGGCAGAATTTGGAGGGGTGGAACACTGAAGCTTTCTTT.

This rearrangement joins TRBV4-1 to TRBJ1-3; TRBD1 might be the D (5 bases). The CDR3 has 17 residues. Between the trimmed V and J ends, which lost 0 bases and 0 bases, there was a span of 12 bases. The germline gives CDR1 MGHRA, CDR2 YSYEKL. The CDR3 DNA is TGCGCCAGCAGCCAAGACCCCCAGGGCCCCTCTGGAAACACCATATATTTT. It specifies CASSQDPQGPSGNTIYF.

There are a few counts of this clone. J is TRBJ2-4 and V is TRBV6-5; 8 bases fit TRBD1. CDR3 length: 13 residues. CDR1 MNHEY and CDR2 SVGAGI come from the germline V gene. The trim removed 4 bases at V and 6 bases at J, leaving 2 bases unmatched. The CDR3 DNA sequence: TGTGCCAGCAGTTCCACAGGGGGAAACATTCAGTACTTC. Protein sequence: CASSSTGGNIQYF.

In DNA, the CDR3 is TGCGCCAGCAGCTTGGACGGGACTAGCGGGAGAAACCAGTACTTC. Protein product: CASSLDGTSGRNQYF. The rearrangement uses TRBV5-1 and TRBJ2-4, with 14 bases matching TRBD2. The CDR3 has 15 amino acids. Trimming cost V 0 bases and J 13 bases; bases outside gene matches: 6. Germline V lookup: CDR1 SGHRS, CDR2 YFSETQ.

The gene calls are TRBV2 and TRBJ2-1; TRBD2 matches 15 bases. The ends lost 10 bases at V and 12 bases at J; junction bases unmatched: 4. The germline CDR1 and CDR2 sequences are SNHLY and FYNNEI. The length of the CDR3 is 12 residues. The chain's CDR3 is CATGTSGRRQFF. CDR3 nucleotide sequence: TGTGCCACCGGGACTAGCGGGAGGAGGCAGTTCTTC.

V and J are TRBV5-5 and TRBJ2-2; possible D gene TRBD2, 6 bases. V was shortened by 4 bases and J by 2 bases, with 12 bases between the two germline ends. There are 15 residues in the CDR3. Per germline, CDR1 SGHKS and CDR2 YYEKEE (reference sequence). CDR3 coding DNA: TGTGCCAGCAGCCGCGGGGCAGGTAACACCGGGGAGCTGTTTTTT. Translating gives CASSRGAGNTGELFF.